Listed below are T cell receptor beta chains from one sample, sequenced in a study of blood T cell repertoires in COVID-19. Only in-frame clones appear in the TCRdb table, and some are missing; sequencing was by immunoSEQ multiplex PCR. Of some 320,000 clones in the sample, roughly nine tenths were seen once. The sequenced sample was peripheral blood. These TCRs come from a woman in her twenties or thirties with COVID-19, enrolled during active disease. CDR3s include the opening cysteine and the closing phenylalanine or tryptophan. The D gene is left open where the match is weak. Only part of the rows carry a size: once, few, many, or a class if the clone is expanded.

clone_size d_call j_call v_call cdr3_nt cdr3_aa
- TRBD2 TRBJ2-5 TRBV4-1 TGCGCCAGCAGCCAAGAAGGAGCGGGGCCTCAAGAGACCCAGTACTTC CASSQEGAGPQETQYF
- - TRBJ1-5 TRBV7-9 TGTGCCAGCAGCTTATCCGTCGGGGATCGAAGCAATCAGCCCCAGCATTTT CASSLSVGDRSNQPQHF
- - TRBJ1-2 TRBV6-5 TGTGCCAGCAGCGCAGGGTATGGCTACACCTTC CASSAGYGYTF
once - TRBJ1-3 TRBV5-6 TGTGCCAGCAGTTGGGGACTAGTCTCTGGAAACACCATATATTTT CASSWGLVSGNTIYF
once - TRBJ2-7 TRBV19 TGTGCCAGTAGACCATGGCAGGGAAGCTACGAGCAGTACTTC CASRPWQGSYEQYF
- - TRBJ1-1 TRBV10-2 TGCGCCAGCAGACAGGTTATGAACACTGAAGCTTTCTTT CASRQVMNTEAFF
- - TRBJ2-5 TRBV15 TGTGCCACCAGCACCCCTATGGACTTACAAGAGACCCAGTACTTC CATSTPMDLQETQYF
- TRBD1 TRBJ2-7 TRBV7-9 TGTGCCAGCAGCCCCCCGGGACAGGGGGGAGGAGAGCAGTACTTC CASSPPGQGGGEQYF
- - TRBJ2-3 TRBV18 TGTGCCAGCTCGCGACGGGACACCTTCACAGATACGCAGTATTTT CASSRRDTFTDTQYF
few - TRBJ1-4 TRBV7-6 TGTGCCAGCAGCCGAGAAAGGAGTGACAATGAAAAACTGTTTTTT CASSRERSDNEKLFF
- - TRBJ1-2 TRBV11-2 TGTGCCAGCAGCGGACAGAGAATCAACTATGGCTACACCTTC CASSGQRINYGYTF
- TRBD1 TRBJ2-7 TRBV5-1 TGCGCCAGCAGCCAGGGACAGTCCTACGAGCAGTACTTC CASSQGQSYEQYF
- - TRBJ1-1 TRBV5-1 TGCGCCAGCAGCTTGGTCGTCTCAGGCGAAGCTTTCTTT CASSLVVSGEAFF
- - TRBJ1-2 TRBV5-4 TGTGCCAGCAGCTTGGCCGCAGGGTCCTATGGCTACACCTTC CASSLAAGSYGYTF
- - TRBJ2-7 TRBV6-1 TGTGCCAGCAGTGAAGCCAGATCCTCCTACGAGCAGTACTTC CASSEARSSYEQYF
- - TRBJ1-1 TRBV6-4 TGTGCCAGCAGTTCAGGGAATACTGAAGCTTTCTTT CASSSGNTEAFF
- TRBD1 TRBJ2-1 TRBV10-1 TGCGCCAGCAGGGGACAGAACAATGAGCAGTTCTTC CASRGQNNEQFF
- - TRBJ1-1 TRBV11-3 TGTGCCAGCAGCTTAGAAGGGGACACTGAAGCTTTCTTT CASSLEGDTEAFF
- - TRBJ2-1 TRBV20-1 TGCAGTGCTAGACCCAGGGCCGAGCAGTTCTTC CSARPRAEQFF
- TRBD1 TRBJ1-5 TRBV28 TGTGCCAGCAGCTGGACAGGGGTCCCCAATCAGCCCCAGCATTTT CASSWTGVPNQPQHF
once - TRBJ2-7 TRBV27 TGTGCCAGCATCCCTAAACAGATCTCCTACGAGCAGTACTTC CASIPKQISYEQYF
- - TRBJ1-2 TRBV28 TGTGCCAGCAGCTCCCTAAAATACAGGGCTTATGGCTACACCTTC CASSSLKYRAYGYTF
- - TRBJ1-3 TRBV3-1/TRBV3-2 TGTGCCAGCAGCCAAGGGCACTCTGGAAACACCATATATTTT CASSQGHSGNTIYF
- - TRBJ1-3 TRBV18 TGTGCCAGCTCACCACCCAGCGGCTCTGGAAACACCATATATTTT CASSPPSGSGNTIYF
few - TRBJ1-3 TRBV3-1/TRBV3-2 TGTGCCAGCAGCAGACAGGCCGCTCCTTCTGGAAACACCATATATTTT CASSRQAAPSGNTIYF
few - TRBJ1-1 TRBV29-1 TGCAGCGTTGAGGGCAGATTGAACACTGAAGCTTTCTTT CSVEGRLNTEAFF
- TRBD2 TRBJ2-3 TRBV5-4 TGTGCCAGCAGCTCCGGGGGGAGCACAGATACGCAGTATTTT CASSSGGSTDTQYF
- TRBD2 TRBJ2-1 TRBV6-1 TGTGCCAGCAGTGAACCGGGAGGTTACAATGAGCAGTTCTTC CASSEPGGYNEQFF
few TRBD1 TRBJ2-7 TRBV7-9 TGTGCCAGCAGGCGGACAGGGGTCGAGCAGTACTTC CASRRTGVEQYF
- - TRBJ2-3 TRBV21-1 TGTGCCAGCAGCGTACTAGCGGGGGAACGCACAGATACGCAGTATTTT CASSVLAGERTDTQYF
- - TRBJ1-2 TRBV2 TGTGCCAGCAGTGAACCTAGGGACTCTGGTGGGGGCTACACCTTC CASSEPRDSGGGYTF
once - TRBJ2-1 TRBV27 TGTGCCAGCAGTAAAACGAAAACAGGGATTTGGAACAATGAGCAGTTCTTC CASSKTKTGIWNNEQFF
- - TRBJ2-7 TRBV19 TGTGCCAGTAGTATCACAGGGCTGAAGTCCTACGAGCAGTACTTC CASSITGLKSYEQYF
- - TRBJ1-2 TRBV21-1 TGTGCCAGCAGCACCTCACAGAAAAAGTATGGCTACACCTTC CASSTSQKKYGYTF
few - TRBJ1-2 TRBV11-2 TGTGCCAGCAGCTTATCTCGAGGGACAAGGCACAGCTACACCTTC CASSLSRGTRHSYTF
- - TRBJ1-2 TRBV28 TGTGCCAGCAGTGCTCCCCAAATCAGTAACTATGGCTACACCTTC CASSAPQISNYGYTF